These 18 T cell receptor beta chains were all obtained from the same sample, sequenced in a study of control samples from healthy donors and cancer patients (dated by TCRdb to the early 2020s). Receptor libraries were prepared by the immunoSEQ multiplex PCR assay. TCRdb took this table from immuneACCESS and kept in-frame rearrangements with V and J called. Such tables lack part of the clones; where checked against another copy, unresolved V genes explain under half of the gap, and the rest is unexplained. Recorded for this sample are about 160,000 clones; 95% to 96% of them occurred a single time. Together, the top ten hold about 0.94% of the sample. The sample taken for sequencing was blood. The receptors here all came from a woman in her 30s in good health.

The chain recombines TRBV19 with TRBJ2-3; TRBD2 is a possible D gene (5 bases). V was cut by 6 bases and J by 2 bases, with 15 bases left in between. Germline CDR1 is LNHDA and CDR2 is SQIVND (reference sequence). This CDR3 comprises 15 residues. The CDR3 protein is CASSTRRGSTDTQYF. DNA of the CDR3: TGTGCCAGTAGCACCCGGCGAGGGTCCACAGATACGCAGTATTTT.

The chain links TRBV5-6 to TRBJ2-7; 8 bases line up with TRBD1. Per the germline V gene, CDR1 is SGHDT and CDR2 is YYEEEE. The CDR3 loop spans 15 amino acids. Germline trimming cut 0 bases from V and 2 bases from J; bases unmatched to any gene: 4. The CDR3 loop is CASSLAGTGAYEQYF. The CDR3 coding sequence is TGTGCCAGCAGCTTGGCAGGGACAGGCGCCTACGAGCAGTACTTC.

This rearrangement joins TRBV7-9 to TRBJ2-1, with 7 nucleotides matching TRBD2. The V gene's germline CDR1 is SEHNR and CDR2 FQNEAQ (reference sequence). This CDR3 is built from 15 residues. V was pared by 3 bases and J by 0 bases, with 2 bases of the junction left unmatched. DNA of the CDR3: TGTGCCAGCAGCTTTCTAGCGGTCTCCTACAATGAGCAGTTCTTC. This codes for CASSFLAVSYNEQFF.

The V and J genes are TRBV3-1 (or the pseudogene TRBV3-2) and TRBJ1-4; maybe TRBD1 (5 bases). This CDR3 has 14 residues. From germline, CDR1 is LGHDT and CDR2 YNNKEL (reference sequence). V shed 4 bases and J shed 8 bases, with 14 bases lying between them. This CDR3 reads CASSPGGGYEKLFF. CDR3 bases: TGTGCCAGCAGCCCCGGGGGAGGTTACGAAAAACTGTTTTTT.

The chain employs TRBV5-6 and TRBJ1-5; D perhaps matches TRBD1 (5 bases). V lost 4 bases and J 0 bases, leaving 14 bases between the germline ends. The V gene's germline CDR1 is SGHDT and CDR2 YYEEEE. This CDR3 is built from 16 residues. The CDR3 nucleotides read TGTGCCAGCAGCCCGGGGAGGGGTTCTAGCAATCAGCCCCAGCATTTT. This translates into CASSPGRGSSNQPQHF.

This sequence joins TRBV29-1 and TRBJ2-1, with 8 bases that match TRBD2. Trimming removed 5 bases from V and 4 bases from J; junction bases left unmatched: 7. CDR1 and CDR2 from the germline V gene are SQVTM and ANQGSEA. The CDR3 consists of 14 residues. The DNA of the CDR3 is TGCAGCGTTATAAAGCGGGAGTTATACAATGAGCAGTTCTTC. This sequence encodes CSVIKRELYNEQFF.

V is TRBV4-2 and J is TRBJ1-5; D might be TRBD1 (6 bases). CDR1 is LGHNA and CDR2 is YNFKEQ in the germline V gene. The CDR3 extends over 15 amino acids. The V end was cut by 2 bases, the J end by 0 bases, with 8 bases between. The CDR3 nucleotides are TGTGCCAGCAGCCAACAGGGGAATAGCAATCAGCCCCAGCATTTT. Translation: CASSQQGNSNQPQHF.

The rearrangement links TRBV6-5 to TRBJ2-2; D perhaps matches TRBD2 (5 bases). The CDR3 consists of 13 residues. From germline, CDR1 is MNHEY and CDR2 SVGAGI. V lost 7 bases and J 4 bases, leaving 10 bases between the germline ends. DNA of the CDR3: TGTGCCAGCACCGAGGGATCCACCGGGGAGCTGTTTTTT. Translated: CASTEGSTGELFF.

This chain links TRBV19 with TRBJ1-5; the D is unclear. Germline V gene sequence: CDR1 LNHDA, CDR2 SQIVND (reference sequence). V was clipped by 2 bases and J by 7 bases, with 12 bases between them. The CDR3 is made up of 14 amino acids. The CDR3 is CASSIWSLGQPQHF. Here the CDR3 DNA reads TGTGCCAGTAGTATATGGTCTCTCGGGCAGCCCCAGCATTTT.

The chain uses TRBV11-2 and TRBJ2-1, with D unclear. V shed 0 bases and J shed 3 bases, with 9 bases lying between them. The germline V gene encodes CDR1 SGHAT and CDR2 FQNNGV. The CDR3 consists of 15 residues. CDR3 protein: CASSLDHGYYNEQFF. CDR3 in DNA: TGTGCCAGCAGCTTAGATCATGGTTACTACAATGAGCAGTTCTTC.

V and J are TRBV2 and TRBJ1-1, with 10 bases identical to TRBD1. The CDR3 loop spans 14 amino acids. V lost 8 bases, J lost 5 bases, and 8 bases stayed unmatched. CDR1 and CDR2 (germline): SNHLY, FYNNEI. Here the CDR3 DNA reads TGTGCCAGCCGTGGGACAGGGGCTTCAACTGAAGCTTTCTTT. Translating gives CASRGTGASTEAFF.

The J gene is TRBJ1-3, the V gene TRBV28; D gene ambiguous. Germline V gene data show CDR1 as MDHEN and CDR2 as SYDVKM. This CDR3 has 18 residues. V shed 6 bases and J shed 0 bases, with 21 bases lying between them. For the CDR3, the DNA is TGTGCCAGCAGCCCCCCGGGCATACTTATGAGCTCTGGAAACACCATATATTTT. This gives the protein CASSPPGILMSSGNTIYF.

The CDR3 DNA follows: TGTGCCAGCTCACCTTCACAGTCCCGCTCTCAGCCCCAGCATTTT. Encoded protein: CASSPSQSRSQPQHF. This sequence joins TRBV18 and TRBJ1-5; no clear D. The CDR3 covers 15 residues. The germline gives CDR1 KGHSH, CDR2 LQKENI. The V gene lost 3 bases and the J gene lost 6 bases, with 15 bases spanning the gap.

In this sample, this clone turned up once. V gene TRBV7-8 combines with J gene TRBJ1-1; perhaps TRBD1 as D (6 bases). CDR3 length equals 16 residues. Trimming shortened V by 2 bases and J by 7 bases, and 20 bases separated the two germline ends. From germline, CDR1 is SGHVS and CDR2 FQNEAQ. The CDR3 bases are TGTGCCAGCAGCTTACGGGACACGGTTATGACGAGTGAAGCTTTCTTT. Its protein product is CASSLRDTVMTSEAFF.

The chain couples TRBV12-1 to TRBJ2-2. TRBV12-1 is deemed a pseudogene. The CDR3 covers 17 residues. Here the CDR3 reads CASSLSFGDPNTGELFF. CDR3 coding DNA: TGTGCCAGCAGCCTCTCATTCGGGGACCCGAACACCGGGGAGCTGTTTTTT.

This chain uses TRBV29-1 with TRBJ1-2, with TRBD1 as a possible D gene (5 bases). In germline, CDR1 is SQVTM, CDR2 ANQGSEA. V lost 2 bases and J 6 bases, leaving 7 bases between the germline ends. This CDR3 has 11 residues. The CDR3 nucleotides are TGCAGCGTTGAAAGAGGGGATGGCTACACCTTC. Translated: CSVERGDGYTF. Variable domain in full (rest from reference TRBV29-1 and TRBJ1-2): SAVISQKPSRDICQRGTSLTIQCQVDSQVTMMFWYRQQPGQSLTLIATANQGSEATYESGFVIDKFPISRPNLTFSTLTVSNMSPEDSSIYLCSVERGDGYTFGSGTRLTVV.

This clone has just one count. The V and J genes are TRBV14 and TRBJ1-2, with 8 bases identical to TRBD1. J lost 4 bases, V lost 3 bases, and 13 bases had no gene match. Per the germline V gene, CDR1 is SGHDN and CDR2 is FVKESK. CDR3 length equals 17 residues. The CDR3 loop is CASSQNSMTGATYGYTF. CDR3 DNA: TGTGCCAGCAGCCAGAACTCAATGACAGGGGCGACCTATGGCTACACCTTC. Full variable domain (remainder filled in from reference TRBV14 and TRBJ1-2): EAGVTQFPSHSVIEKGQTVTLRCDPISGHDNLYWYRRVMGKEIKFLLHFVKESKQDESGMPNNRFLAERTGGTYSTLKVQPAELEDSGVYFCASSQNSMTGATYGYTFGSGTRLTVV.

The chain uses TRBV5-5 and TRBJ2-1; 9 bases are shared with TRBD2. Per the germline V gene, CDR1 is SGHKS and CDR2 is YYEKEE (reference sequence). V lost 5 bases and J lost 4; bases outside the gene matches: 7. CDR3 length: 15 residues. CDR3: CASSLRLAVYNEQFF. The CDR3 DNA sequence: TGTGCCAGCAGTCTACGACTAGCGGTGTACAATGAGCAGTTCTTC.